This TCR beta chain was retrieved from a study of siplizumab effects on memory and regulatory T cells (dated by TCRdb to the late 2010s). About the full investigation: The study examined how the anti-CD2 antibody siplizumab affects alloreactive T-cell subsets in allogeneic mixed lymphocyte reactions built from human PBMCs.

Comments on this clone: Its antigen remains undetermined. No base quality values were provided; no much bigger clone lies one nucleotide off.

Library preparation employed the immunoSEQ multiplex PCR assay. The deep sequencing platform assayed around 95,000 TCR templates per sample. Genomic DNA extracted from sorted T cells was used for TCRbeta CDR3 sequencing. The original methods were these. The R programming language was used for the clonal analysis of the TCRbeta CDR3 data. Alloreactive CD4+ and CD8+ clones were defined by comparing unstimulated samples with post-reaction CFSE-low samples. Regulatory or non-regulatory origin of alloreactive CD4+ clones was assigned by matching sequences to the sorted unstimulated Treg and non-Treg repertoires. This is the immuneACCESS table as TCRdb keeps it, with only in-frame sequences that have V and J called. A part of the clones is gone; compared with another copy, unresolved V genes explain less than half, and the rest is unexplained. D and trimming were read from the DNA, whereas the V and J calls and clone size are those reported in that table. For this sample the table gives about 94,000 clones, of which approximately 93% were detected only once. The ten largest clones add up to roughly 0.3% of the sample.

Sorted unstimulated T cells and proliferating T cells recovered from mixed lymphocyte reactions underwent TCRbeta CDR3 sequencing. Fresh whole blood from fewer than 12 HLA-typed healthy donors was used to isolate PBMCs. Unstimulated CD4+ non-regulatory T cells were FACS-sorted to map the origin of alloreactive clones. The CDR3 numbers 12 residues from cysteine through phenylalanine. Only the CDR3 DNA is retained, 36 bases long and in frame from the first base. Reading the germline V gene gives CDR1 SGHNT and CDR2 YENEEA. Trimming costs V 1 base and J 1 base, and their ends lie 0 bases apart. Study-wide conclusions, independent of this receptor: Whether proliferating Tregs from siplizumab cultures actually had suppressive function was not functionally confirmed. Of the alloreactive CD4+ clones that could be mapped, the Treg-derived share averaged about 63% with siplizumab compared with around 25% in control reactions. Siplizumab significantly lowered the cumulative frequency of alloreactive sequences that could be traced to unstimulated CD4+ memory T cells. Because sequences below about 10^-5 frequency were poorly captured, only a minor fraction of alloreactive clones could be mapped to unstimulated subsets. For roughly 80-96% of proliferating CD4+ or CD8+ clones, no naive or memory phenotype could be assigned. Compared with memory T cells, unstimulated naive T cells appeared more diverse, and naive cells seemed to make a substantial contribution to the alloresponse.

Input material: non-Treg CD4+ T cells sorted from blood. The meaning of the sample's cell subset or site label: FACS-sorted unstimulated CD4+ non-regulatory T cells. The chain uses TRBV11-3 and TRBJ2-3, with the D gene call left open. This clonotype was sampled from a human donor in good health. This receptor carries the CDR3 CASSLGTDTQYF. The base sequence is TGTGCCAGCAGCTTAGGCACAGATACGCAGTATTTT. With the rest looked up from the reference TRBV11-3 and TRBJ2-3 genes rather than sequenced, the full variable domain is EAGVVQSPRYKIIEKKQPVAFWCNPISGHNTLYWYLQNLGQGPELLIRYENEEAVDDSQLPKDRFSAERLKGVDSTLKIQPAELGDSAVYLCASSLGTDTQYFGPGTRLTVL.